This T cell receptor beta chain was profiled in a study of cytomegalovirus exposure and HLA in healthy donors. The length of the CDR3 is 14 residues. Per the germline V gene, CDR1 is SGHTA and CDR2 is FQGNSA. Concerning this clone itself: At one end, the junction sequence differs from germline, possibly due to a read error. Other DNA sequences in the same sample also yield this CDR3.

The PCR made use of 60 Vbeta and 13 Jbeta primers. Profiling relied on immunoSEQ multiplex PCR, and the TCRdb table lists in-frame clones only, not all of them. Of about 160,000 clones listed, roughly three quarters were seen once; the top ten hold about 3.5%. The chain combines TRBV7-2 with TRBJ1-2, with D perhaps matching TRBD1 (5 bases). The source of this sequence is a human donor in good health. Specimen: PBMCs. The CDR3 DNA reads as TGTGCCAGCAGCTTAGGCCAGGGAAACTATGGCTACCCCTTC. It yields the protein CASSLGQGNYGYPF.